These T cell receptor beta chains were read from a single sample in a study of T cell responses to AZD1222 COVID-19 vaccine. Assay: immunoSEQ multiplex PCR; the TCRdb copy retains only in-frame clones and omits some. In the table there are 80,000 or so clones, 65% to 85% of which are singletons. Here the sequenced sample was peripheral blood, taken on day 0 of AZD1222 vaccination. The receptors stem from an adult in good health. Both conserved end residues are part of each CDR3. The D gene is left open where the match is weak. The listing skips clone size in some rows; elsewhere it reads once, few, many or a size class.

TGTGCCAGCGGCAGGGGAAGCACAGATACGCAGTATTTT,CASGRGSTDTQYF,TRBJ2-3,.,TRBV12-3/TRBV12-4,.,13
TGCGCCAGCAGCCAAGATACAGTCGACTATGGCTACACCTTC,CASSQDTVDYGYTF,TRBJ1-2,.,TRBV4-3,once,14
TGTGCCAGCAGGACTAGCGGTAACAATGAGCAGTTCTTC,CASRTSGNNEQFF,TRBJ2-1,TRBD2,TRBV6-5,.,13
TGTGCCAGCAGTTCCGGACAGCTGAAGCCTGAAGCTTTCTTT,CASSSGQLKPEAFF,TRBJ1-1,.,TRBV6-5,.,14
TGTGCCAGCAGCAGCCAGGGACGAGCCGTCACTGAAGCTTTCTTT,CASSSQGRAVTEAFF,TRBJ1-1,.,TRBV7-8,.,15
TGCGCCAGCAGCTTGGCCGGCACCGGAAACACCATATATTTT,CASSLAGTGNTIYF,TRBJ1-3,.,TRBV5-1,.,14
TGTGCCAGCAGCCAATCGACAGGGGGGTCACCCCTCCACTTT,CASSQSTGGSPLHF,TRBJ1-6,TRBD1,TRBV3-1/TRBV3-2,.,14
TGTGCCAGCAGTTTACCGACTAACGCGGGATCACCCCTCCACTTT,CASSLPTNAGSPLHF,TRBJ1-6,.,TRBV28,.,15
TGCGCCAGCAGCCCCGGGACAGGCACGGACGAGCAGTACTTC,CASSPGTGTDEQYF,TRBJ2-7,TRBD1,TRBV10-1,.,14
TGTGCCAGCAGCTTCAGAGGGATTAACTATGGCTACACCTTC,CASSFRGINYGYTF,TRBJ1-2,.,TRBV11-2,.,14